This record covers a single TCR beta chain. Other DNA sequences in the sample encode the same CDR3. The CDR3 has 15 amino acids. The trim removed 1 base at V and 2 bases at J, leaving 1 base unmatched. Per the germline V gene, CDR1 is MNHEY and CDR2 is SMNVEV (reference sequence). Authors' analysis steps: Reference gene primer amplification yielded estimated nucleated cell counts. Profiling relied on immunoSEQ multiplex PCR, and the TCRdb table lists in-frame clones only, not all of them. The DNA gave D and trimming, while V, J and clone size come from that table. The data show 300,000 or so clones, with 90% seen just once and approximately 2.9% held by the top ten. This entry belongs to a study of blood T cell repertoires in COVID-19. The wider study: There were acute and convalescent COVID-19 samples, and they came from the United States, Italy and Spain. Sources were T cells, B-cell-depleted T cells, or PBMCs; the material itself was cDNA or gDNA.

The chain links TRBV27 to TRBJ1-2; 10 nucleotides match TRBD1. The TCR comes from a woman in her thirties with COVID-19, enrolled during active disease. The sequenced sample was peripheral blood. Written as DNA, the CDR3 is TGTGCCAGCAGTTTATGGGGACAGGGGAACTATGGCTACACCTTC. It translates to CASSLWGQGNYGYTF.